This is a list of T cell receptor beta chains from one sample in a study of blood T cells in healthy people across ages. TCRdb recomputed calls from the 5' RACE reads with MiXCR, one row per CDR3 protein. Of 540,000 or so distinct CDR3 sequences listed, about 26% are singletons. Source material: blood. Receptor source: a woman between 65 and 79 years old in good health. Both conserved end residues are part of each CDR3. Each record gives: D gene, clone size, J gene, V gene, CDR3 protein, CDR3 DNA. A D gene is named only where the DNA matches it firmly. Size tells how often a clone was seen (once, few, many) or the class of an expanded clone, and some rows leave it out.

TRBD1 NA TRBJ1-1 TRBV4-1 CASSLVGQGETEAFF TGCGCCAGCAGCCTTGTCGGACAGGGAGAAACTGAAGCTTTCTTT
NA NA TRBJ2-1 TRBV4-3 CASSQDWRHPNEQFF TGCGCCAGCAGCCAAGATTGGCGGCACCCCAATGAGCAGTTCTTC
NA NA TRBJ2-3 TRBV7-2 CASSTFSTDTQYF TGTGCCAGCAGCACCTTTAGCACAGATACGCAGTATTTT
NA NA TRBJ2-1 TRBV5-5 CASSLTTGLVDEQFF TGTGCCAGCAGCCTCACTACGGGATTAGTCGATGAGCAGTTCTTC
TRBD2 many TRBJ2-5 TRBV9 CASSAQTSSGTQYF TGTGCCAGCAGCGCCCAGACTAGCTCGGGGACCCAGTACTTC
NA NA TRBJ1-6 TRBV7-6 CASSAGGARNSPLHF TGTGCCAGCAGCGCTGGAGGGGCAAGGAATTCACCCCTCCACTTT
NA NA TRBJ2-3 TRBV10-3 CAISESTGLSTDTQYF TGTGCCATCAGTGAGTCGACGGGTCTCAGCACAGATACGCAGTATTTT
NA NA TRBJ2-1 TRBV7-2 CASSRGQSSDEQFF TGTGCCAGCAGCCGAGGACAGAGTAGCGATGAGCAGTTCTTC
NA few TRBJ1-1 TRBV5-6 CASSLGTALFKATEAFF TGTGCCAGCAGCTTGGGTACGGCGCTCTTCAAGGCCACTGAAGCTTTCTTT
NA many TRBJ2-5 TRBV5-1 CASSQPNQETQYF TGCGCCAGCAGCCAGCCCAACCAAGAGACCCAGTACTTC
NA few TRBJ2-7 TRBV3-1 CASSQPRRGDYEQYF TGTGCCAGCAGCCAACCCCGCAGGGGGGACTACGAGCAGTACTTC
TRBD1 few TRBJ2-3 TRBV20-1 CSAISRGPDTQYF TGCAGTGCTATTAGCAGGGGGCCAGATACGCAGTATTTT
NA NA TRBJ1-1 TRBV10-3 CAISSPGGGDTEAFF TGTGCCATCAGTTCCCCCGGGGGCGGGGACACTGAAGCTTTCTTT
TRBD1 few TRBJ1-5 TRBV5-5 CASSLGARQGSKAQYF TGTGCCAGCAGCTTGGGGGCCCGACAGGGAAGCAAGGCACAATATTTT
TRBD2 NA TRBJ2-7 TRBV6-5 CASSVTWRLAGVDEQYF TGTGCCAGCAGTGTCACTTGGAGACTAGCGGGAGTCGACGAGCAGTACTTC
NA NA TRBJ2-1 TRBV24-1 CATSVGGAQRNEQFF TGTGCCACCAGTGTAGGGGGGGCCCAAAGGAATGAGCAGTTCTTC
NA few TRBJ1-4 TRBV4-3 CASSPRTRNEKLFF TGCGCCAGCAGCCCCAGGACACGTAACGAAAAACTGTTTTTT
NA many TRBJ2-5 TRBV29-1 CSVDRGVQETQYF TGCAGCGTTGACAGGGGGGTCCAAGAGACCCAGTACTTC
TRBD1 NA TRBJ2-1 TRBV6-2/TRBV6-3 CASSYSTGAGGRDEQFF TGTGCCAGCAGTTACTCGACCGGGGCAGGGGGCAGGGATGAGCAGTTCTTC
TRBD2 few TRBJ2-5 TRBV4-2 CASSQDSVAGAQETQYF TGTGCCAGCAGCCAAGATAGTGTAGCGGGGGCCCAAGAGACCCAGTACTTC
NA few TRBJ2-1 TRBV20-1 CSAIRTQGPGNEQFF TGCAGTGCTATAAGAACGCAGGGTCCGGGCAATGAGCAGTTCTTC
NA NA TRBJ1-2 TRBV6-1 CASSADAAEYGYTF TGTGCCAGCAGTGCCGATGCGGCGGAGTATGGCTACACCTTC
TRBD1 few TRBJ2-7 TRBV18 CASSPAGQVGEQYF TGTGCCAGCTCACCAGCGGGACAGGTGGGCGAGCAGTACTTC
TRBD1 few TRBJ1-2 TRBV5-1 CASSMGQLNGYTF TGCGCCAGCAGCATGGGACAGCTAAATGGCTACACCTTC
NA NA TRBJ2-7 TRBV7-3 CASSLTPTDYEQYF TGTGCCAGCAGCTTAACCCCTACCGACTACGAGCAGTACTTC
NA many TRBJ2-2 TRBV7-3 CASRLRQNTGELFF TGTGCCAGCAGATTAAGGCAGAACACCGGGGAGCTGTTTTTT
NA NA TRBJ2-3 TRBV7-2 CASALDWATDTQYF TGTGCCAGCGCCCTCGACTGGGCCACAGATACGCAGTATTTT
NA NA TRBJ2-1 TRBV5-6 CASSFQSARERNEQFF TGTGCCAGCAGCTTCCAAAGCGCCAGGGAGAGGAATGAGCAGTTCTTC
TRBD1 few TRBJ1-2 TRBV6-2/TRBV6-3 CASSYLYPGQGYGYTF TGTGCCAGCAGTTACCTGTACCCAGGACAGGGCTATGGCTACACCTTC
NA few TRBJ1-3 TRBV20-1 CSVGVYGNTIYF TGCAGTGTCGGGGTCTATGGAAACACCATATATTTT
NA many TRBJ2-5 TRBV7-2 CASSLNGGQLGGIQYF TGTGCCAGCAGCTTAAATGGGGGACAGCTGGGGGGGATCCAGTACTTC
NA few TRBJ2-7 TRBV5-1 CASSPQGTYEQYF TGCGCCAGCAGCCCACAGGGAACCTACGAGCAGTACTTC
NA NA TRBJ1-2 TRBV12-3/TRBV12-4 CASSRTGVGYGYTF TGTGCCAGCAGTCGAACCGGGGTCGGTTATGGCTACACCTTC
NA few TRBJ2-2 TRBV24-1 CATSEPRDTRGGELFF TGTGCCACCAGTGAGCCCCGGGACACCCGTGGCGGGGAGCTGTTTTTT
TRBD2 NA TRBJ2-1 TRBV10-3 CAISEGGGTGEQFF TGTGCCATCAGTGAGGGCGGGGGGACCGGTGAGCAGTTCTTC
NA NA TRBJ1-2 TRBV12-3/TRBV12-4 CASTRGLGGYTF TGTGCCAGCACCCGGGGTCTCGGTGGCTACACCTTC
NA few TRBJ2-1 TRBV6-2/TRBV6-3 CASSFARNEQFF TGTGCCAGCAGCTTTGCCCGAAATGAGCAGTTCTTC
TRBD1 NA TRBJ2-1 TRBV9 CASSVESGGEQFF TGTGCCAGCAGCGTAGAATCAGGGGGTGAGCAGTTCTTC
NA few TRBJ1-4 TRBV6-5 CASSRTGGKLFF TGCGCCAGCAGTCGAACAGGAGGAAAACTGTTTTTT
NA NA TRBJ1-6 TRBV20-1 CSARDRWNSPLHF TGCAGTGCTAGAGATCGATGGAATTCACCCCTCCACTTT
NA many TRBJ2-6 TRBV25-1 CASSEHPGRLSGANVLTF TGTGCCAGCAGTGAACACCCGGGACGCCTCTCTGGGGCCAACGTCCTGACTTTC
TRBD2 few TRBJ2-1 TRBV7-2 CASSVGLAPYNEQFF TGTGCCAGCAGCGTGGGACTAGCGCCCTACAATGAGCAGTTCTTC
NA NA TRBJ2-3 TRBV11-2 CASSLTGAGDTQYF TGTGCCAGCAGCTTAACGGGGGCCGGAGATACGCAGTATTTT
NA NA TRBJ2-6 TRBV7-2 CASSLEVGSSGANVLTF TGTGCCAGCAGCTTAGAGGTCGGTTCCTCTGGGGCCAACGTCCTGACTTTC
NA NA TRBJ2-1 TRBV20-1 CSATPYNEQFF TGCAGTGCAACCCCGTACAATGAGCAGTTCTTC
NA NA TRBJ2-7 TRBV3-1 CASSQFMDRVGHEQYF TGTGCCAGCAGCCAATTTATGGACCGGGTCGGCCACGAGCAGTACTTC
NA few TRBJ2-2 TRBV9 CASSRGGLKFFGELFF TGTGCCAGCAGCCGAGGAGGACTAAAATTTTTCGGGGAGCTGTTTTTT
TRBD2 NA TRBJ2-1 TRBV20-1 CSARARGGLNEQFF TGCAGTGCTAGAGCGCGGGGGGGCCTCAATGAGCAGTTCTTC
TRBD2 NA TRBJ2-3 TRBV20-1 CSASGLAGFKADTQYF TGCAGTGCTAGTGGACTAGCGGGGTTTAAAGCGGATACGCAGTATTTT
TRBD1 few TRBJ2-5 TRBV15 CATSRVPQGATETQYF TGTGCCACCAGCAGAGTTCCACAGGGGGCAACAGAGACCCAGTACTTC
NA once TRBJ2-4 TRBV14 CASSRTRANIQHF TGTGCCAGCAGCCGAACCAGGGCAAACATTCAGCACTTC
TRBD2 few TRBJ2-5 TRBV5-1 CASSLVAGREQYF TGCGCCAGCAGCTTGGTAGCGGGGAGAGAGCAGTACTTC
TRBD1 NA TRBJ2-3 TRBV12-3/TRBV12-4 CASSPPPQGHTQYF TGTGCCAGCAGTCCACCACCACAGGGGCATACGCAGTATTTT